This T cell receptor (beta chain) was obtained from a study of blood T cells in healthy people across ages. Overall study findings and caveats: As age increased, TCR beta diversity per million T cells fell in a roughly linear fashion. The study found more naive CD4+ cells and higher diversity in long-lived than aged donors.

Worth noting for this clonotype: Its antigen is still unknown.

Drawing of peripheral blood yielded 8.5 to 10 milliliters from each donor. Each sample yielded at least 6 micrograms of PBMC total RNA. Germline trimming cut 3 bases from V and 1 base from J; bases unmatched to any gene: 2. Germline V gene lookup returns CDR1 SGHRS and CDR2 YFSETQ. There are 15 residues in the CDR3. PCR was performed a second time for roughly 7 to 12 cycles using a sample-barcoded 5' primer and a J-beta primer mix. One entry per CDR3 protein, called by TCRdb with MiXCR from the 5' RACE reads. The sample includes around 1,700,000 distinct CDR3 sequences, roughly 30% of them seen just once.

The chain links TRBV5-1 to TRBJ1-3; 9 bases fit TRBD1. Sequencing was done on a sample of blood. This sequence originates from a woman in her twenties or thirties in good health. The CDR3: CASSWTGDSGNTIYF. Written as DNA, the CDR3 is TGCGCCAGCAGCTGGACAGGGGATTCTGGAAACACCATATATTTT. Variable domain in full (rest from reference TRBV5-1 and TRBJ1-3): KAGVTQTPRYLIKTRGQQVTLSCSPISGHRSVSWYQQTPGQGLQFLFEYFSETQRNKGNFPGRFSGRQFSNSRSEMNVSTLELGDSALYLCASSWTGDSGNTIYFGEGSWLTVV.